This T cell receptor beta chain was sequenced during a study of blood T cell repertoires in COVID-19. Looking at the study overall: Acute and convalescent COVID-19 samples came from the United States, Italy and Spain. T cells, B-cell-depleted T cells, or PBMCs provided the cDNA or gDNA that served as material.

The CDR3 runs 16 residues. Per the germline V gene, CDR1 is SGHDT and CDR2 is YYEEEE. Trimming pared 1 base from V and 2 bases from J, leaving 16 bases between. As processed by the authors: Amplification of reference gene primers provided the estimated nucleated cell counts. The data were produced by immunoSEQ multiplex PCR, yet TCRdb's version contains in-frame clones alone and is incomplete. V, J and clone size are taken as reported in that table, and D and trimming were inferred from the DNA itself. The data contain 150,000 to 200,000 clones, roughly 84% of them singletons. This sequence originates from an elderly woman with active or convalescent COVID-19. Sequenced: peripheral blood. The J gene is TRBJ2-7, the V gene TRBV5-6, with D tentatively TRBD2 (6 bases). CDR3 sequence reads: CASSLRRAGLAYEQYF. CDR3 coding DNA: TGTGCCAGCAGCTTGCGTAGAGCGGGCCTAGCCTACGAGCAGTACTTC.